Each of the 18 T cell receptor beta chains below was sequenced from the same sample in a study of vaccination and CD4 T cells after COVID-19. Stated treatment: approximately 9-day PBMC culture with coronavirus spike peptide pools or control peptides (ViraFEST assay). Their antigen targets remain unknown. At the Johns Hopkins FTIC core, DNA taken from cultured CD4+ T cells was sequenced by way of the Oncomine TCR Beta short-read assay. TCRdb independently ran MiXCR on the PCR reads; one entry per CDR3 protein. The sample yields roughly 15,000 distinct CDR3 sequences, roughly 42% seen once. Specimen: CD4+ T cells from blood, cultured in vitro. The receptors come from a human donor who had recovered from COVID-19.

V and J are TRBV6-4 and TRBJ2-3, with D uncertain. The CDR3 spans 12 residues. V lost 9 bases and J 4 bases, leaving 11 bases between the germline ends. The germline V gene encodes CDR1 MRHNA and CDR2 SNTAGT. The CDR3 protein is CASQFLADTQYF. The CDR3 DNA reads TGTGCCAGTCAATTTCTTGCAGATACGCAGTATTTT.

This rearrangement joins TRBV4-1 to TRBJ1-4, with TRBD1 identical over 9 bases. The CDR3 loop spans 15 amino acids. CDR1 and CDR2 (germline): MGHRA, YSYEKL. V shed 1 base and J 8 bases; nucleotides not matched to a gene: 5. CDR3 sequence (DNA): TGCGCCAGCAGCCAAGCCGGGACAGGGAGGGAAAAACTGTTTTTT. This translates into CASSQAGTGREKLFF.

The chain has TRBV10-3 and TRBJ1-3; no definite D call. The CDR3 covers 17 residues. V was clipped by 1 base and J by 0 bases, with 13 bases between them. Germline CDR1 and CDR2: ENHRY and SYGVKD. CDR3 sequence (DNA): TGTGCCATCAGTGAGTTGAAGCGAGCAACCTCTGGAAACACCATATATTTT. As protein: CAISELKRATSGNTIYF.

The V gene is TRBV4-3, the J gene TRBJ1-1; D is uncertain. The CDR3 has 14 residues. The V gene lost 0 bases and the J gene lost 4 bases, with 9 bases spanning the gap. The germline V gene has CDR1 LGHNA and CDR2 YSLEER. The CDR3 protein is CASSQDLRGTEAFF. CDR3 DNA: TGCGCCAGCAGCCAAGATCTCCGGGGCACTGAAGCTTTCTTT.

This clonotype was found a few times. This chain links TRBV10-3 with TRBJ1-1, with D hard to call. The V gene's germline CDR1 is ENHRY and CDR2 SYGVKD. This CDR3 region has 14 residues. The ends were cut back, 6 bases at V and 1 base at J, with 12 bases in the middle. The chain's CDR3 is CAIREDRWNTEAFF. CDR3 DNA sequence: TGTGCCATCAGGGAGGACCGCTGGAACACTGAAGCTTTCTTT.

In its sample, this clonotype was seen a few times. The rearrangement links TRBV6-1 to TRBJ1-1, with a possible D match to TRBD1 (5 bases). With 6 bases removed from V and 12 bases from J, the gap between germline ends came to 20 bases. Germline CDR1 and CDR2: MNHNS and SASEGT. The CDR3 length is 13 residues. CDR3: CASRPQAPGETFF. CDR3 sequence (DNA): TGTGCCAGCAGGCCACAGGCCCCGGGGGAGACTTTCTTT.

The chain employs TRBV7-8 and TRBJ2-7; a possible D gene is TRBD2 (6 bases). V was trimmed by 0 bases and J by 0 bases, leaving 15 bases between them. This CDR3 has 17 amino acids. Germline lookup yields CDR1 SGHVS and CDR2 FQNEAQ. The CDR3 region is CASSLASSGRSSYEQYF. CDR3 DNA sequence: TGTGCCAGCAGCTTAGCGTCGTCGGGGAGGAGCTCCTACGAGCAGTACTTC.

The rearrangement uses TRBV24-1 and TRBJ1-2; possibly TRBD1 for D (5 bases). Germline CDR1 KGHDR, CDR2 SFDVKD. V was clipped by 9 bases and J by 1 base, with 14 bases between them. CDR3 size: 14 residues. The CDR3 nucleotides are TGTGCCACCCTGAACCATGGGGGTAACTATGGCTACACCTTC. Translation gives CATLNHGGNYGYTF.

This clonotype appeared a few times. This sequence joins TRBV30 and TRBJ1-3; D might be TRBD1 (5 bases). This CDR3 spans 16 amino acids. Trimming stripped 2 bases from V and 1 base from J, with 15 bases between. Germline assignment: CDR1 GTSNPN and CDR2 SVGIG (reference sequence). CDR3: CAWSPLNDRSGNTIYF. In DNA, the CDR3 is TGTGCCTGGAGTCCATTGAACGACAGATCTGGAAACACCATATATTTT.

V is TRBV6-1 and J is TRBJ2-1; 9 bases line up with TRBD2. The CDR3 covers 14 residues. The ends lost 6 bases at V and 6 bases at J; junction bases unmatched: 6. Germline-derived CDR1 and CDR2 are MNHNS and SASEGT. As DNA, the CDR3 is TGTGCCAGCAGGAGTAGCGGGGGAACCAATGAGCAGTTCTTC. Protein: CASRSSGGTNEQFF.

The CDR3 here is CASSIEYPPFYGYTF. In DNA, the CDR3 is TGTGCCAGTAGTATAGAGTATCCTCCGTTCTATGGCTACACCTTC. The chain links TRBV19 to TRBJ1-2, with D hard to call. V dropped 0 bases and J dropped 4 bases, with 12 bases sitting between them. The CDR3 is 15 amino acids. Germline values: CDR1 LNHDA, CDR2 SQIVND (reference sequence).

V usage is TRBV6-1 and J usage is TRBJ1-4; TRBD1 matches at 8 bases. Trimming cost V 5 bases and J 6 bases; bases outside gene matches: 8. This CDR3 has 15 residues. Germline lookup yields CDR1 MNHNS and CDR2 SASEGT. CDR3 in amino acids: CASSRTGPWDEKLFF. The DNA of the CDR3 is TGTGCCAGCAGTCGGACAGGGCCTTGGGATGAAAAACTGTTTTTT.

The V call is TRBV18, the J call TRBJ1-1, with D tentatively TRBD1 (6 bases). Trimming took 6 bases from V and 1 from J, leaving 18 bases between them. This CDR3 region has 16 residues. The germline V gene encodes CDR1 KGHSH and CDR2 LQKENI. The DNA for the CDR3 is TGTGCCAGCTCGCGGCGACTACAGGGTAAGAACACTGAAGCTTTCTTT. This gives the protein CASSRRLQGKNTEAFF.

The chain recombines TRBV7-9 with TRBJ2-5; 13 nucleotides line up with TRBD2. The CDR3 has 19 residues. After removal of 5 bases from V and 7 bases from J, the junction contained 19 bases not matched to a gene. Germline loops: CDR1 SEHNR, CDR2 FQNEAQ (reference sequence). Here the CDR3 DNA reads TGTGCCAGCAGCCCGACCCCTTATTGGACTAGCGGGGGCAATGTGACCCAGTACTTC. It yields the protein CASSPTPYWTSGGNVTQYF.

There are a few counts of this clonotype. CDR3 in DNA: TGTGCCACCAGTGATGGAGGGGAAGATACGCAGTATTTT. It translates to CATSDGGEDTQYF. V and J are TRBV24-1 and TRBJ2-3, with D perhaps TRBD2 (6 bases). Germline CDR1 and CDR2: KGHDR and SFDVKD. CDR3 length: 13 amino acids. Trimming cost V 3 bases and J 5 bases, with 8 bases left between them.

V is TRBV6-5 and J is TRBJ1-1, with a possible D match to TRBD1 (5 bases). This CDR3 contains 13 residues. CDR1 is MNHEY and CDR2 is SVGAGI in the germline V gene. Trimming took 0 bases from V and 5 from J, leaving 7 bases between them. CDR3 nucleotide sequence: TGTGCCAGCAGTTACTCGGCAGGGACTGAAGCTTTCTTT. Its translation: CASSYSAGTEAFF.

This clonotype showed up just a few times. The chain has TRBV5-4 and TRBJ2-5, with a possible D match to TRBD2 (5 bases). V lost 4 bases and J lost 1, with 11 bases in between. Germline V gene sequence: CDR1 SGHNT, CDR2 YYREEE (reference sequence). The CDR3 runs to 14 residues. The CDR3 sequence is CASSHARGQETQYF. CDR3 coding DNA: TGTGCCAGCAGCCACGCCCGGGGCCAAGAGACCCAGTACTTC.

This chain links TRBV11-3 with TRBJ1-1, with D possibly matching TRBD1 (6 bases). V was pared by 0 bases and J by 3 bases, with 17 bases between. Germline-derived CDR1 and CDR2 are SGHNT and YENEEA. The length of the CDR3 is 17 residues. CDR3 in amino acids: CASSLDLTMGGYTEAFF. Here the CDR3 DNA reads TGTGCCAGCAGCTTAGATCTTACGATGGGGGGCTACACTGAAGCTTTCTTT.